Shown below are 24 T cell receptor beta chains from a single sample sequenced in a study of beta chain features in type 1 diabetes. Every isolated RNA sample was fully reverse transcribed, so sequencing captured expressed TCRB transcripts. Here immunoSEQ multiplex PCR was the method, and the copy in TCRdb shows in-frame clones only, minus some. The table has around 500,000 clones, 30% seen once. The sample consisted of naive CD4+ T cells from blood. The receptors here all came from a man aged 18 to 30 in good health.

The V and J genes are TRBV7-9 and TRBJ2-6, with D unresolved. The CDR3 totals 12 residues. Trimming removed 4 bases at V and 4 bases at J, with 2 bases between. Germline V gene data show CDR1 as SEHNR and CDR2 as FQNEAQ (reference sequence). CDR3 in amino acids: CASSSGANVLTF. The CDR3 nucleotides are TGTGCCAGCAGCTCCGGGGCCAACGTCCTGACTTTC.

This chain uses TRBV10-3 with TRBJ2-4, with TRBD1 matching 8 bases. Germline-derived CDR1 and CDR2 are ENHRY and SYGVKD. The CDR3 covers 15 residues. Trimming removed 6 bases from V and 8 bases from J; junction bases left unmatched: 12. CDR3: CAISVGQDSGDIQYF. The CDR3 DNA reads as TGTGCCATCAGCGTGGGACAGGACTCTGGAGACATTCAGTACTTC.

Only a few counts were recorded for this clone. The chain joins TRBV27 to TRBJ1-1, with D possibly TRBD1 on 6 matching bases. This CDR3 spans 12 amino acids. Per the germline V gene, CDR1 is MNHEY and CDR2 is SMNVEV (reference sequence). V lost 7 bases, J lost 12 bases, and 18 bases lay in between. The DNA for the CDR3 is TGTGCCAGCAAGGGGGAAATGGGATCGTCTTTCTTT. This codes for CASKGEMGSSFF.

This rearrangement joins TRBV9 to TRBJ2-3; D remains unclear. The V gene lost 3 bases and the J gene lost 3 bases, with 8 bases spanning the gap. The length of the CDR3 is 13 residues. Germline-derived CDR1 and CDR2 are SGDLS and YYNGEE. The CDR3 DNA reads as TGTGCCAGCAGCGGCGTGGGGACAGATACGCAGTATTTT. Protein: CASSGVGTDTQYF.

V usage is TRBV30 and J usage is TRBJ1-4, with D perhaps matching TRBD1 (5 bases). Germline values: CDR1 GTSNPN, CDR2 SVGIG (reference sequence). The ends were cut back, 0 bases at V and 6 bases at J, with 8 bases in the middle. The CDR3 is 13 amino acids. CDR3 bases: TGTGCCTGGAGTGTTGGGACGTATGAAAAACTGTTTTTT. The encoded protein is CAWSVGTYEKLFF.

Turning to this clone: The sample carries other DNA sequences with the same CDR3. This rearrangement joins TRBV30 to TRBJ2-7, with D maybe TRBD2 (5 bases). The CDR3 has 14 amino acids. Trimming cost V 0 bases and J 1 base, with 10 bases left between them. CDR1 is GTSNPN, CDR2 SVGIG, per germline (reference sequence). CDR3 region: CAWSVRGNSYEQYF. CDR3 nucleotide sequence: TGTGCCTGGAGTGTTCGAGGGAATTCCTACGAGCAGTACTTC.

V and J are TRBV5-1 and TRBJ2-5; D possibly corresponds to TRBD1 (6 bases). The V end lost 0 bases, the J end lost 1 base, and 7 bases lay between the germline ends. The CDR3 spans 14 residues. In germline, CDR1 is SGHRS, CDR2 YFSETQ. The CDR3 loop reads CASSLEGVQETQYF. The DNA for the CDR3 is TGCGCCAGCAGCTTGGAGGGGGTCCAAGAGACCCAGTACTTC.

The rearrangement uses TRBV6-1 and TRBJ2-5, with TRBD2 as a possible D gene (5 bases). Per germline, CDR1 MNHNS and CDR2 SASEGT. V was trimmed by 3 bases and J by 6 bases, leaving 8 bases between them. The length of the CDR3 is 12 residues. In nucleotides, the CDR3 is TGTGCCAGCAGTGACGGACTCAAGACCCAGTACTTC. As protein: CASSDGLKTQYF.

This clone was observed a single time. V gene TRBV30 combines with J gene TRBJ1-3; D possibly corresponds to TRBD1 (5 bases). The CDR3 sequence is 16 residues long. Trimming left V 2 bases short and J 4 bases short, with 18 bases between. Germline lookup yields CDR1 GTSNPN and CDR2 SVGIG (reference sequence). This CDR3 is CAWSSRGGPSGNTIYF. CDR3 sequence (DNA): TGTGCCTGGAGTTCCCGGGGGGGTCCCTCGGGAAACACCATATATTTT.

This clone was detected only a few times. The V call is TRBV2, the J call TRBJ1-2; 8 bases are shared with TRBD1. The CDR3 sequence is 13 residues long. Germline V CDR1 and CDR2: SNHLY, FYNNEI. V gave up 6 bases and J gave up 3 bases; unmatched junction bases: 3. This CDR3 is CASRADRDYGYTF. Written as DNA, the CDR3 is TGTGCCAGCAGGGCGGACAGGGACTATGGCTACACCTTC.

A few counts support this clone. V is TRBV5-1 and J is TRBJ2-7, with D perhaps matching TRBD2 (6 bases). The CDR3 spans 15 residues. Germline loops: CDR1 SGHRS, CDR2 YFSETQ. V dropped 5 bases and J dropped 3 bases, with 18 bases sitting between them. This CDR3 is CASRYLRELRYEQYF. For the CDR3, the DNA is TGCGCCAGCAGGTACTTACGGGAGCTCCGCTACGAGCAGTACTTC. Using reference TRBV5-1 and TRBJ2-7 for the parts outside the CDR3, the full variable domain is KAGVTQTPRYLIKTRGQQVTLSCSPISGHRSVSWYQQTPGQGLQFLFEYFSETQRNKGNFPGRFSGRQFSNSRSEMNVSTLELGDSALYLCASRYLRELRYEQYFGPGTRLTVT.

This clone was counted a few times. This chain connects TRBV7-3 to TRBJ2-2, with a weak D call TRBD1 (5 bases). The CDR3 contains 14 residues. Germline loops: CDR1 SGHTA, CDR2 FQGTGA. V lost 3 bases and J 4 bases, leaving 9 bases between the germline ends. CDR3 DNA sequence: TGTGCCAGCAGCTTCGGACAAGTCACCGGGGAGCTGTTTTTT. This gives the protein CASSFGQVTGELFF.

This clone appeared a few times. The chain couples TRBV14 to TRBJ2-2; D uncertain. Looked up from germline, CDR1 is SGHDN and CDR2 is FVKESK. V lost 4 bases and J 9 bases, leaving 12 bases between the germline ends. CDR3 length equals 13 residues. The CDR3 nucleotides read TGTGCCAGCAGCCCCAGGCCGGATCGGGAGCTGTTTTTT. Translating gives CASSPRPDRELFF. The full variable domain, completed using reference TRBV14 and TRBJ2-2, is EAGVTQFPSHSVIEKGQTVTLRCDPISGHDNLYWYRRVMGKEIKFLLHFVKESKQDESGMPNNRFLAERTGGTYSTLKVQPAELEDSGVYFCASSPRPDRELFFGEGSRLTVL.

J is TRBJ2-7 and V is TRBV27; D is ambiguous. Germline V gives CDR1 MNHEY, CDR2 SMNVEV (reference sequence). With 3 bases removed from V and 3 bases from J, the gap between germline ends came to 9 bases. The CDR3 is 13 residues long. The CDR3: CASSFSDRYEQYF. DNA of the CDR3: TGTGCCAGCAGTTTCAGTGATCGCTACGAGCAGTACTTC.

This clone was recorded a few times. The chain joins TRBV27 to TRBJ2-2; 13 bases line up with TRBD2. CDR1 MNHEY and CDR2 SMNVEV come from the germline V gene (reference sequence). This CDR3 comprises 16 residues. The ends lost 5 bases at V and 7 bases at J; junction bases unmatched: 7. The CDR3 reads CASSPGLAGVFGELFF. CDR3 nucleotides: TGTGCCAGCAGTCCAGGACTAGCGGGAGTTTTCGGGGAGCTGTTTTTT.

The chain is built from TRBV5-1 and TRBJ2-1; D uncertain. CDR1 and CDR2 from the germline V gene are SGHRS and YFSETQ. The CDR3 is made up of 13 amino acids. The V gene lost 2 bases and the J gene lost 7 bases, with 10 bases spanning the gap. In nucleotides, the CDR3 is TGCGCCAGCAGCTTTGACTTGGAGAATGAGCAGTTCTTC. Translated, it gives CASSFDLENEQFF.

V usage is TRBV6-5 and J usage is TRBJ2-7, with 10 bases that match TRBD2. The CDR3 extends over 15 amino acids. Germline values: CDR1 MNHEY, CDR2 SVGAGI. The J segment lost 3 bases and the V segment lost 6 bases, leaving 8 bases of the junction unmatched. In DNA, the CDR3 is TGTGCCAGCAGCCGCCACGCTAGCGGGAGCTACGAGCAGTACTTC. This gives the protein CASSRHASGSYEQYF.

The V and J genes are TRBV2 and TRBJ2-1; D gene unclear. V shed 2 bases and J shed 1 base, with 6 bases lying between them. CDR3 size: 14 residues. From germline, CDR1 is SNHLY and CDR2 FYNNEI. The CDR3: CASSELASYNEQFF. Written as DNA, the CDR3 is TGTGCCAGCAGTGAATTGGCGTCCTACAATGAGCAGTTCTTC.

The chain couples TRBV12-5 to TRBJ2-7; TRBD1 aligns across 8 bases. This CDR3 is 17 amino acids long. Germline CDR1 reads LGHNT; CDR2 reads FRNRAP. The J segment lost 6 bases and the V segment lost 3 bases, leaving 16 bases of the junction unmatched. CDR3 loop: CASGFPPDRGRQSEQYF. The CDR3 coding sequence is TGTGCTAGTGGTTTTCCGCCCGACAGGGGACGTCAAAGCGAGCAGTACTTC.

The chain couples TRBV15 to TRBJ2-3; maybe TRBD2 (6 bases). The ends were cut back, 3 bases at V and 5 bases at J, with 18 bases in the middle. The CDR3 is made up of 16 amino acids. Germline V CDR1 and CDR2: LNHNV, YYDKDF (reference sequence). The CDR3 here is CATSRERLGAGDTQYF. DNA of the CDR3: TGTGCCACCAGCAGGGAGAGATTAGGAGCGGGAGATACGCAGTATTTT.

The rearrangement uses TRBV29-1 and TRBJ2-7; TRBD1 agrees at 10 bases. Germline V CDR1 and CDR2: SQVTM, ANQGSEA. This CDR3 spans 12 amino acids. V trimming: 6 bases; J trimming: 2 bases; junction bases outside the gene matches: 1. Here the CDR3 DNA reads TGCAGCGTGGGACAGGGGACCTACGAGCAGTACTTC. It is translated as CSVGQGTYEQYF.

This clone was seen more than once but under ten times. This rearrangement joins TRBV6-6 to TRBJ2-5; 8 bases map to TRBD2. Per germline, CDR1 MNHNY and CDR2 SVGAGI (reference sequence). The CDR3 extends over 15 amino acids. V was clipped by 5 bases and J by 6 bases; unmatched bases: 11. CDR3: CASSQGLGGVQTQYF. CDR3 DNA: TGTGCCAGCAGTCAGGGACTAGGAGGCGTGCAGACCCAGTACTTC.

The rearrangement uses TRBV28 and TRBJ2-3; TRBD2 aligns across 7 bases. Germline trimming cut 5 bases from V and 1 base from J; bases unmatched to any gene: 6. The CDR3 length is 15 residues. Germline V gene sequence: CDR1 MDHEN, CDR2 SYDVKM. The CDR3 nucleotides read TGTGCCAGCAGTGCCCCGGCGGGGGGCACAGATACGCAGTATTTT. Translated: CASSAPAGGTDTQYF.

The DNA for the CDR3 is TGTGCCTGGAAGGGGGGGAGCTCCTACAATGAGCAGTTCTTC. This sequence encodes CAWKGGSSYNEQFF. J is TRBJ2-1 and V is TRBV30; D may be TRBD2 (7 bases). The V gene lost 4 bases and the J gene lost 0 bases, with 10 bases spanning the gap. The germline V gene encodes CDR1 GTSNPN and CDR2 SVGIG (reference sequence). This CDR3 is built from 14 residues.